This TCR beta chain was recorded in a study of cytomegalovirus exposure and HLA in healthy donors. Overall study context: In an early release, HLA-typed donors contributed approximately 80 million unique TCR sequences. Study-level findings and limits: Roughly uniform sequencing depth across donors was assumed, possibly incorrectly.

CDR3 length: 13 amino acids. With 0 bases removed from V and 8 bases from J, the gap between germline ends came to 9 bases. CDR1 and CDR2 (germline): SGDLS, YYNGEE. The primer mix had 60 Vbeta and 13 Jbeta primers. Original data processing: The authors later counted tens of millions of unique TCR beta chains, roughly 11 million of them shared. Data came from immunoSEQ multiplex PCR; TCRdb stores just in-frame clones and leaves some out. For V, J and clone size, that table is used; D and trimming come from the DNA. Among 150,000 to 200,000 clones listed, approximately 84% were seen once. Concerning this clone: As yet, its antigen is unknown.

The material sequenced was PBMCs. This clonotype originated in a boy between 5 and 17 years old in good health and CMV-seronegative. V usage is TRBV9 and J usage is TRBJ1-5; D not certain. The CDR3 region has the DNA TGTGCCAGCAGCGTAGGTGTCGGGGAGCCCCAGCATTTT. Amino acids: CASSVGVGEPQHF.